The 29 T cell receptor beta chains listed next were all sequenced from one sample in a study of cytomegalovirus exposure and HLA in healthy donors. Primers: 60 Vbeta forward and 13 Jbeta reverse. Some clones are missing from TCRdb's copy, which holds only in-frame ones; the method was immunoSEQ multiplex PCR. The sample carries roughly 250,000 clones, roughly 81% recorded once. The sequencing sample was made of PBMCs. These receptors were obtained from a woman in her thirties or forties in good health and CMV-seropositive.

V gene TRBV28 combines with J gene TRBJ2-5; a possible D gene is TRBD1 (5 bases). The end of the DNA aligns better with TRBJ2-7, so the J call may be wrong. CDR1 is MDHEN and CDR2 is SYDVKM in the germline V gene. CDR3 length: 13 amino acids. The CDR3 reads CASSQGASYEQYF. CDR3 DNA: TGTGCCAGCTCTCAAGGGGCCTCCTACGAGCAGTACTTC.

The chain couples TRBV18 to TRBJ2-7; TRBD1 matches 9 bases. J gave up 2 bases and V 4 bases, and 9 bases lay outside the gene matches. Germline CDR1 KGHSH, CDR2 LQKENI. This CDR3 has 16 amino acids. This CDR3 reads CASSLGSGQGPYEQYF. The CDR3 region has the DNA TGTGCCAGCTCACTTGGCTCGGGACAGGGCCCCTACGAGCAGTACTTC.

This clone was recorded once. The chain combines TRBV19 with TRBJ2-1; TRBD2 matches at 10 bases. Germline values: CDR1 LNHDA, CDR2 SQIVND (reference sequence). This CDR3 comprises 13 residues. With 3 bases clipped from V and 15 bases from J, the junction kept 8 bases outside the gene matches. Here the CDR3 reads CASSMTSGSSWFF. CDR3 DNA sequence: TGTGCCAGTAGTATGACTAGCGGGTCTTCTTGGTTCTTC. The entire variable domain, with the rest obtained from reference TRBV19 and TRBJ2-1, is as follows: DGGITQSPKYLFRKEGQNVTLSCEQNLNHDAMYWYRQDPGQGLRLIYYSQIVNDFQKGDIAEGYSVSREKKESFPLTVTSAQKNPTAFYLCASSMTSGSSWFFGPGTRLTVL.

V gene TRBV5-1 combines with J gene TRBJ1-3; D uncertain. This CDR3 contains 13 residues. The ends were cut back, 2 bases at V and 0 bases at J, with 3 bases in the middle. CDR1 is SGHRS and CDR2 is YFSETQ in the germline V gene. CDR3 loop: CASSFISGNTIYF. CDR3 nucleotides: TGCGCCAGCAGCTTCATCTCTGGAAACACCATATATTTT.

The chain couples TRBV29-1 to TRBJ2-1, with a weak D call TRBD1 (6 bases). The CDR3 is made up of 11 amino acids. CDR1 and CDR2 (germline): SQVTM, ANQGSEA. Between the trimmed V and J ends, which lost 7 bases and 7 bases, there was a span of 11 bases. The CDR3 nucleotides are TGCAGCGGGCAGACAGGTAATGAGCAGTTCTTC. Translation: CSGQTGNEQFF.

CDR3 loop: CASSLWESPHTGELFF. CDR3 nucleotide sequence: TGTGCCAGCAGTTTATGGGAGAGCCCGCACACCGGGGAGCTGTTTTTT. The chain uses TRBV28 and TRBJ2-2; D unresolved. This CDR3 has 16 amino acids. Germline CDR1 is MDHEN and CDR2 is SYDVKM. V shed 0 bases and J shed 3 bases, with 11 bases lying between them.

The V call is TRBV6-1, the J call TRBJ2-7; no clear D. Germline CDR1 and CDR2: MNHNS and SASEGT. The CDR3 covers 13 residues. The germline V and J ends were trimmed by 6 bases and 3 bases, with 12 bases remaining between them. The CDR3 sequence is CASRIDGYYEQYF. DNA for the CDR3: TGTGCCAGCAGAATCGACGGGTACTACGAGCAGTACTTC.

This chain connects TRBV7-3 to TRBJ2-7; TRBD1 agrees at 7 bases. CDR3 length: 15 residues. CDR1 is SGHTA and CDR2 is FQGTGA in the germline V gene. V trimming: 5 bases; J trimming: 0 bases; junction bases outside the gene matches: 7. CDR3 loop: CASSPGAGGSYEQYF. CDR3 DNA sequence: TGTGCCAGCAGCCCTGGCGCAGGGGGCTCCTACGAGCAGTACTTC.

The chain employs TRBV5-8 and TRBJ2-4; 9 bases match TRBD2. The CDR3 sequence is 19 residues long. V lost 0 bases, J lost 3 bases, and 13 bases stayed unmatched. Per the germline V gene, CDR1 is SGHTS and CDR2 is YDEGEE. The CDR3 region is CASSLGGSGSLLGKNIQYF. As DNA, the CDR3 is TGTGCCAGCAGCTTGGGGGGTAGCGGGAGCCTGCTCGGCAAAAACATTCAGTACTTC.

This sequence joins TRBV7-9 and TRBJ2-3, with 10 bases identical to TRBD2. The germline gives CDR1 SEHNR, CDR2 FQNEAQ (reference sequence). This CDR3 has 15 amino acids. V lost 1 base, J lost 3 bases, and 1 base stayed unmatched. The CDR3 nucleotides read TGTGCCAGCAGCTTAGGGACTAGCGGAACAGATACGCAGTATTTT. Amino acids: CASSLGTSGTDTQYF.

This clone was picked up one time. The genes are TRBV7-9 and TRBJ1-4, with 8 bases identical to TRBD1. The CDR3 has 16 residues. Germline lookup yields CDR1 SEHNR and CDR2 FQNEAQ (reference sequence). V dropped 4 bases and J dropped 2; count of bases not matched to a gene: 6. The CDR3 DNA is TGTGCCAGCAGCTCCCAGGGGGCTCGGACTAATGAAAAACTGTTTTTT. It is translated as CASSSQGARTNEKLFF. The complete variable domain, with remaining parts taken from reference TRBV7-9 and TRBJ1-4, reads DTGVSQNPRHKITKRGQNVTFRCDPISEHNRLYWYRQTLGQGPEFLTYFQNEAQLEKSRLLSDRFSAERPKGSFSTLEIQRTEQGDSAMYLCASSSQGARTNEKLFFGSGTQLSVL.

This rearrangement joins TRBV19 to TRBJ1-3; TRBD1 might be the D (6 bases). The CDR3 contains 13 residues. From germline, CDR1 is LNHDA and CDR2 SQIVND (reference sequence). The V end lost 5 bases, the J end lost 2 bases, and 7 bases lay between the germline ends. The CDR3 nucleotides are TGTGCCAGTAGTCGGACAGCTGGAAACACCATATATTTT. Encoded protein: CASSRTAGNTIYF. Full variable domain (remainder filled in from reference TRBV19 and TRBJ1-3): DGGITQSPKYLFRKEGQNVTLSCEQNLNHDAMYWYRQDPGQGLRLIYYSQIVNDFQKGDIAEGYSVSREKKESFPLTVTSAQKNPTAFYLCASSRTAGNTIYFGEGSWLTVV.

This chain's CDR3 is CASSGTGLWNSPLHF. The DNA of the CDR3 is TGTGCCAGCAGCGGTACAGGGTTATGGAATTCACCCCTCCACTTT. The rearrangement links TRBV9 to TRBJ1-6, with a possible D match to TRBD1 (6 bases). CDR1 and CDR2 (germline): SGDLS, YYNGEE. Trimming left V 3 bases short and J 7 bases short, with 14 bases between. This CDR3 spans 15 amino acids.

The CDR3: CASSGTSGVYNEQFF. DNA of the CDR3: TGTGCCAGCAGCGGGACTAGCGGGGTTTACAATGAGCAGTTCTTC. V usage is TRBV5-4 and J usage is TRBJ2-1; 13 positions match TRBD2. This CDR3 comprises 15 residues. The germline V gene has CDR1 SGHNT and CDR2 YYREEE (reference sequence). V gave up 4 bases and J gave up 4 bases; unmatched junction bases: 2.

The V and J genes are TRBV6-6 and TRBJ2-7; D may be TRBD1 (7 bases). From germline, CDR1 is MNHNY and CDR2 SVGAGI (reference sequence). V was clipped by 6 bases and J by 6 bases, with 18 bases between them. This CDR3 comprises 14 residues. The CDR3 nucleotides are TGTGCCAGCAGCCAGCGGACCCAGGGGGGCGAGCAGTACTTC. This encodes CASSQRTQGGEQYF.

The chain employs TRBV10-3 and TRBJ1-1; 7 nucleotides agree with TRBD1. The V segment lost 0 bases and the J segment 2 bases; nucleotides outside the gene matches: 6. CDR1 is ENHRY, CDR2 SYGVKD, per germline. This CDR3 comprises 16 residues. The CDR3 here is CAISESSGGSNTEAFF. The CDR3 DNA sequence: TGTGCCATCAGTGAGTCGTCAGGGGGTTCTAACACTGAAGCTTTCTTT.

The rearrangement uses TRBV4-3 and TRBJ2-3, with TRBD2 matching 12 bases. Germline V gene sequence: CDR1 LGHNA, CDR2 YSLEER. V was clipped by 1 base and J by 3 bases; unmatched bases: 11. The CDR3 totals 19 residues. The CDR3 DNA sequence: TGCGCCAGCAGCCAAGTCGGGGCTAGCGGGAGGGCCTCAACAGATACGCAGTATTTT. It yields the protein CASSQVGASGRASTDTQYF.

The chain combines TRBV7-2 with TRBJ1-2, with 12 positions matching TRBD1. The CDR3 has 15 residues. Germline loops: CDR1 SGHTA, CDR2 FQGNSA. V was clipped by 5 bases and J by 6 bases; unmatched bases: 7. CDR3 residues: CASSLGTGGGNGYTF. CDR3 DNA sequence: TGTGCCAGCAGCCTAGGGACAGGGGGCGGCAATGGCTACACCTTC.

This clone has only one observation. V usage is TRBV11-2 and J usage is TRBJ1-5; 7 positions agree with TRBD1. The V gene end was trimmed by 2 bases and the J gene end by 5 bases; junction bases not matched to a gene: 0. The germline CDR1 and CDR2 sequences are SGHAT and FQNNGV. The CDR3 has 13 residues. CDR3 in DNA: TGTGCCAGCAGCTTAACAGGGGATCAGCCCCAGCATTTT. This codes for CASSLTGDQPQHF.

V and J are TRBV7-6 and TRBJ2-3; D may be TRBD2 (5 bases). V was clipped by 5 bases and J by 0 bases, with 12 bases between them. Looked up from germline, CDR1 is SGHVS and CDR2 is FNYEAQ. The CDR3 consists of 15 residues. The chain's CDR3 is CASSLSVTSTDTQYF. The DNA of the CDR3 is TGTGCCAGCAGCCTTAGCGTCACTAGCACAGATACGCAGTATTTT.

The CDR3 sequence is CASSVEQGGWTEAFF. The CDR3 DNA is TGTGCCAGCAGCGTAGAACAGGGCGGTTGGACTGAAGCTTTCTTT. The chain is built from TRBV9 and TRBJ1-1, with D tentatively TRBD1 (6 bases). The V gene lost 0 bases and the J gene lost 5 bases, with 14 bases spanning the gap. Germline V gives CDR1 SGDLS, CDR2 YYNGEE. The CDR3 totals 15 residues.

The genes are TRBV27 and TRBJ1-2, with 7 bases identical to TRBD1. Trimming removed 4 bases from V and 2 bases from J; junction bases left unmatched: 4. Germline lookup yields CDR1 MNHEY and CDR2 SMNVEV (reference sequence). The CDR3 length is 14 residues. For the CDR3, the DNA is TGTGCCAGCAGTTCGACAGGGTTGAACTATGGCTACACCTTC. It encodes CASSSTGLNYGYTF.

V and J are TRBV11-2 and TRBJ2-1, with 7 nucleotides matching TRBD1. Germline loops: CDR1 SGHAT, CDR2 FQNNGV. This CDR3 is built from 13 residues. V was pared by 5 bases and J by 9 bases, with 7 bases of the junction left unmatched. CDR3 nucleotide sequence: TGTGCCAGCAGCCTCGACAGGGTTGGTGAGCAGTTCTTC. Translated: CASSLDRVGEQFF.

The gene calls are TRBV14 and TRBJ2-7, with 15 bases that match TRBD2. The germline CDR1 and CDR2 sequences are SGHDN and FVKESK. The CDR3 runs 15 residues. V lost 2 bases, J lost 7 bases, and 3 bases stayed unmatched. The CDR3 coding sequence is TGTGCCAGCAGCCAAAGGACTAGCGGGAGGGAGGAGCAGTACTTC. This sequence encodes CASSQRTSGREEQYF.

The CDR3 region has the DNA TGTGCCAGTAGTATTTTAACCGGGACAGGGGGTCGCGAGCAGTACTTC. This translates into CASSILTGTGGREQYF. V and J are TRBV19 and TRBJ2-7; 11 bases line up with TRBD1. CDR3 length equals 16 residues. In germline, CDR1 is LNHDA, CDR2 SQIVND (reference sequence). Germline trimming cut 3 bases from V and 6 bases from J; bases unmatched to any gene: 10. Looking up the rest from reference TRBV19 and TRBJ2-7 gives the full variable domain: DGGITQSPKYLFRKEGQNVTLSCEQNLNHDAMYWYRQDPGQGLRLIYYSQIVNDFQKGDIAEGYSVSREKKESFPLTVTSAQKNPTAFYLCASSILTGTGGREQYFGPGTRLTVT.

In its sample, this clone was seen once. The CDR3 sequence is CASSDSLSTDTQYF. The CDR3 nucleotides read TGTGCCAGCAGTGACTCTCTAAGCACAGATACGCAGTATTTT. The chain joins TRBV6-4 to TRBJ2-3, with D uncertain. V was cut by 0 bases and J by 0 bases, with 4 bases left in between. Germline V gene data show CDR1 as MRHNA and CDR2 as SNTAGT. CDR3 length equals 14 residues.

This chain joins TRBV11-3 and TRBJ2-7; TRBD2 matches 12 bases. In germline, CDR1 is SGHNT, CDR2 YENEEA. The CDR3 is 17 amino acids. V was clipped by 5 bases and J by 0 bases; unmatched bases: 8. The CDR3 DNA sequence: TGTGCCAGCAGCCCGGGACTAGCGGGCCGTATCTCCTACGAGCAGTACTTC. Amino acid sequence: CASSPGLAGRISYEQYF.

The chain combines TRBV6-5 with TRBJ2-7; TRBD2 agrees at 8 bases. Per germline, CDR1 MNHEY and CDR2 SVGAGI. V shed 2 bases and J 3 bases; nucleotides not matched to a gene: 3. The CDR3 is made up of 14 amino acids. The CDR3 nucleotides are TGTGCCAGCAGTTACGGGCTAGCGGGCTACGAGCAGTACTTC. It yields the protein CASSYGLAGYEQYF.

As DNA, the CDR3 is TGTGCCAGCAGATCAACAGGGGGCGAAGAGACCCAGTACTTC. The encoded protein is CASRSTGGEETQYF. V gene TRBV13 combines with J gene TRBJ2-5; 9 nucleotides line up with TRBD1. CDR1 PRHDT and CDR2 FYEKMQ come from the germline V gene (reference sequence). Losses at the gene ends were 6 bases for V and 3 bases for J; bases not matched to a gene: 5. The CDR3 has 14 amino acids.